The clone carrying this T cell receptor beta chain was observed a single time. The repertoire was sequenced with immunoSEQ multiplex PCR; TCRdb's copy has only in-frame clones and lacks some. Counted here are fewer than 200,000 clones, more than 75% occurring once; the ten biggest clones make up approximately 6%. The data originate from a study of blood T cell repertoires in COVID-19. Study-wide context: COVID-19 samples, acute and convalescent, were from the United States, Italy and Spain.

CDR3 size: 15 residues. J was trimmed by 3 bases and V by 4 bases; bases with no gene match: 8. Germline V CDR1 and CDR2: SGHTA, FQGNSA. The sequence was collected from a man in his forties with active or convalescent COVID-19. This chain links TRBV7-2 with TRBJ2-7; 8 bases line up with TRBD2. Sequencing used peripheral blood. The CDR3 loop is CASSSNVAGNYEQYF. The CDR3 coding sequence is TGTGCCAGCAGCTCGAACGTAGCGGGAAACTACGAGCAGTACTTC. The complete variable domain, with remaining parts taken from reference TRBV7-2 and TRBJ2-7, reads GAGVSQSPSNKVTEKGKDVELRCDPISGHTALYWYRQSLGQGLEFLIYFQGNSAPDKSGLPSDRFSAERTGGSVSTLTIQRTQQEDSAVYLCASSSNVAGNYEQYFGPGTRLTVT.